Reported below is one T cell receptor beta chain. The source of the sample is a study of blood T cell repertoires in COVID-19. Data came from immunoSEQ multiplex PCR; TCRdb stores just in-frame clones and leaves some out. The data show roughly 20,000 clones, around 90% seen once. This CDR3 comprises 14 residues. V lost 3 bases to trimming and J lost 0 bases; unmatched junction nucleotides: 4. Per the germline V gene, CDR1 is DFQATT and CDR2 is SNEGSKA (reference sequence). This chain uses TRBV20-1 with TRBJ1-1; 7 nucleotides match TRBD1. This sequence was found in a human donor with active COVID-19. The donor label of this sample is uncertain. Sequencing was carried out using peripheral blood. The CDR3 is CSASPGQMNTEAFF. The DNA for the CDR3 is TGCAGTGCTAGTCCGGGACAGATGAACACTGAAGCTTTCTTT.